A selection of T cell receptor beta chains follows, all from one sample in a study of blood T cell repertoires in COVID-19. Data came from immunoSEQ multiplex PCR; TCRdb stores just in-frame clones and leaves some out. The profile shows about 120,000 clones, 75% to 85% of them singletons. The sample taken for sequencing was peripheral blood. The origin of the receptors is a human donor in a cohort sampled during active COVID-19. Each CDR3 is given with its conserved first and last residue. The D gene is left open where the match is weak. Clone sizes are given selectively: once, few, many, or a class where the clone is expanded.

abundance: -; v_gene: TRBV3-1/TRBV3-2; j_gene: TRBJ2-2; d_gene: -; CDR3nt: TGTGCCAGCAGCCAAGAGGGAGGAGGTCCTAACACCGGGGAGCTGTTTTTT; CDR3aa: CASSQEGGGPNTGELFF
abundance: -; v_gene: TRBV3-1/TRBV3-2; j_gene: TRBJ2-7; d_gene: TRBD2; CDR3nt: TGTGCCAGCAGCCAAGGCGGGACTAGCGGGCGGTACGAGCAGTACTTC; CDR3aa: CASSQGGTSGRYEQYF
abundance: -; v_gene: TRBV12-3/TRBV12-4; j_gene: TRBJ2-7; d_gene: -; CDR3nt: TGTGCCAGCAGTTTAGGGCCGACCTACGAGCAGTACTTC; CDR3aa: CASSLGPTYEQYF
abundance: once; v_gene: TRBV4-2; j_gene: TRBJ2-2; d_gene: TRBD2; CDR3nt: TGTGCCAGCAGCCGGCAGGGACTAGCGAAAAACACCGGGGAGCTGTTTTTT; CDR3aa: CASSRQGLAKNTGELFF
abundance: -; v_gene: TRBV15; j_gene: TRBJ1-2; d_gene: -; CDR3nt: TGTGCCACCAGCAGAGATGAGGGCTTTAAAGGCTACACCTTC; CDR3aa: CATSRDEGFKGYTF
abundance: -; v_gene: TRBV21-1; j_gene: TRBJ1-5; d_gene: -; CDR3nt: TGTGCCAGCAAGGTTCCCGACAGGGTCTTAAATCAACCCCAGCATTTT; CDR3aa: CASKVPDRVLNQPQHF
abundance: few; v_gene: TRBV7-6; j_gene: TRBJ2-5; d_gene: TRBD2; CDR3nt: TGTGCCAGCAGCTTAGCAGCAGCGGGGGGGTACCAAGAGACCCAGTACTTC; CDR3aa: CASSLAAAGGYQETQYF
abundance: -; v_gene: TRBV6-6; j_gene: TRBJ2-6; d_gene: -; CDR3nt: TGTGCCAGCAGTGTTCCAGCGGGTTTGGCCAACGTCCTGACTTTC; CDR3aa: CASSVPAGLANVLTF
abundance: -; v_gene: TRBV28; j_gene: TRBJ1-2; d_gene: -; CDR3nt: TGTGCCAGCAGCCCGCAGATGCCGGGGGGCTACACCTTC; CDR3aa: CASSPQMPGGYTF
abundance: once; v_gene: TRBV2; j_gene: TRBJ1-4; d_gene: TRBD1; CDR3nt: TGTGCCAGCAGTGAGTGGACAGGGAATGAAAAACTGTTTTTT; CDR3aa: CASSEWTGNEKLFF
abundance: -; v_gene: TRBV30; j_gene: TRBJ2-7; d_gene: -; CDR3nt: TGTGCCTGGAGTGTCACGTCGGACAGTTCCTACGAGCAGTACTTC; CDR3aa: CAWSVTSDSSYEQYF
abundance: once; v_gene: TRBV4-2; j_gene: TRBJ2-1; d_gene: TRBD2; CDR3nt: TGTGCCAGCACCTACGGGACTAGCGGTAACAATGAGCAGTTCTTC; CDR3aa: CASTYGTSGNNEQFF
abundance: few; v_gene: TRBV7-6; j_gene: TRBJ2-2; d_gene: -; CDR3nt: TGTGCCAGCAGCCGTTCGCGGGGAAGAAAGGACGGGGAGCTGTTTTTT; CDR3aa: CASSRSRGRKDGELFF
abundance: few; v_gene: TRBV5-6; j_gene: TRBJ1-2; d_gene: -; CDR3nt: TGTGCCAGCAGCCCAACGTTCCGGGGTAACTATGGCTACACCTTC; CDR3aa: CASSPTFRGNYGYTF
abundance: -; v_gene: TRBV6-5; j_gene: TRBJ2-7; d_gene: TRBD1; CDR3nt: TGTGCCAGCAGTTACGGGACAGGGGCCTACGAGCAGTACTTC; CDR3aa: CASSYGTGAYEQYF
abundance: once; v_gene: TRBV10-2; j_gene: TRBJ2-1; d_gene: TRBD2; CDR3nt: TGCGCCAGCAGTGAGACGCGACTAGCGGGGGGGCCACCAAACAATGAGCAGTTCTTC; CDR3aa: CASSETRLAGGPPNNEQFF
abundance: -; v_gene: TRBV6-5; j_gene: TRBJ1-5; d_gene: TRBD1; CDR3nt: TGTGCCAGCAGTCCAGGACAGGGGCGCAATCAGCCCCAGCATTTT; CDR3aa: CASSPGQGRNQPQHF
abundance: -; v_gene: TRBV15; j_gene: TRBJ2-7; d_gene: -; CDR3nt: TGTGCCACCAGCAGACAAACAGGGTCTTACGAGCAGTACTTC; CDR3aa: CATSRQTGSYEQYF
abundance: -; v_gene: TRBV18; j_gene: TRBJ2-3; d_gene: -; CDR3nt: TGTGCCAGCTCACCATCACAGGGCATGGACGCAGATACGCAGTATTTT; CDR3aa: CASSPSQGMDADTQYF
abundance: -; v_gene: TRBV10-3; j_gene: TRBJ2-7; d_gene: TRBD1; CDR3nt: TGTGCCATCAGCTCAGGTCGATCCGGGACAGGGACGACCTACGAGCAGTACTTC; CDR3aa: CAISSGRSGTGTTYEQYF
abundance: -; v_gene: TRBV4-3; j_gene: TRBJ2-3; d_gene: -; CDR3nt: TGCGCCAGCAGCCAAACACGGAGGAGTCCAGATACGCAGTATTTT; CDR3aa: CASSQTRRSPDTQYF
abundance: -; v_gene: TRBV6-4; j_gene: TRBJ2-7; d_gene: -; CDR3nt: TGTGCCAGCAGTGGCCAGGGCTACGAGCAGTACTTC; CDR3aa: CASSGQGYEQYF
abundance: -; v_gene: TRBV18; j_gene: TRBJ2-2; d_gene: -; CDR3nt: TGTGCCAGCCCACGGTTGGGGCGGAACACCGGGGAGCTGTTTTTT; CDR3aa: CASPRLGRNTGELFF
abundance: -; v_gene: TRBV7-8; j_gene: TRBJ1-1; d_gene: TRBD1; CDR3nt: TGTGCCAGCAGCTTAGCAGGGGGCAGAAGCACTGAAGCTTTCTTT; CDR3aa: CASSLAGGRSTEAFF
abundance: -; v_gene: TRBV19; j_gene: TRBJ2-7; d_gene: -; CDR3nt: TGTGCCAGTAGTATAGGGTACAGGGACTACGAGCAGTACTTC; CDR3aa: CASSIGYRDYEQYF
abundance: -; v_gene: TRBV9; j_gene: TRBJ1-2; d_gene: TRBD1; CDR3nt: TGTGCCAGCAGCCAGACAGGGGGGGATGGCTACACCTTC; CDR3aa: CASSQTGGDGYTF
abundance: few; v_gene: TRBV6-2/TRBV6-3; j_gene: TRBJ1-6; d_gene: -; CDR3nt: TGTGCCAGCAGTCTTTATAATCCGCGGAATTCACCCCTCCACTTT; CDR3aa: CASSLYNPRNSPLHF
abundance: -; v_gene: TRBV6-5; j_gene: TRBJ1-1; d_gene: -; CDR3nt: TGTGCCAGCAGGGGGGGGGCCGGGGACACTGAAGCTTTCTTT; CDR3aa: CASRGGAGDTEAFF